This T cell receptor (beta chain) was sequenced during a study of cytomegalovirus exposure and HLA in healthy donors. The V end lost 2 bases, the J end lost 14 bases, and 19 bases lay between the germline ends. This CDR3 has 14 residues. Germline values: CDR1 SNHLY, CDR2 FYNNEI. The PCR was carried out with 60 Vbeta primers and 13 Jbeta primers. Sequenced by immunoSEQ multiplex PCR; TCRdb stores in-frame clones only, minus some. In all, the sample yields around 76,000 clones. This clonotype was obtained from a woman in her fifties or sixties in good health and CMV-seronegative. The specimen sequenced was PBMCs. V usage is TRBV2 and J usage is TRBJ2-1, with D possibly TRBD1 on 6 matching bases. The CDR3 DNA reads TGTGCCAGCAGTGAACAATTTACCGGGACAAGGAAGTTCTTC. The encoded protein is CASSEQFTGTRKFF.